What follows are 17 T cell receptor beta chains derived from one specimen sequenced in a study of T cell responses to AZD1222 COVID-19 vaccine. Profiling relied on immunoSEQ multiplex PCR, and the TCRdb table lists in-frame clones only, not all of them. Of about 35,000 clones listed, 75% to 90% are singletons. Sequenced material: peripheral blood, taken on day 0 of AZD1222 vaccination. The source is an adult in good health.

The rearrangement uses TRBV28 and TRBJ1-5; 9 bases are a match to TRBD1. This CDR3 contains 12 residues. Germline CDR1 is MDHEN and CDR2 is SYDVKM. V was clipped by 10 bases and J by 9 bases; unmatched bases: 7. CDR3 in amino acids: CATGTGQRPQHF. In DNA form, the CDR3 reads TGTGCCACCGGGACAGGGCAACGGCCCCAGCATTTT.

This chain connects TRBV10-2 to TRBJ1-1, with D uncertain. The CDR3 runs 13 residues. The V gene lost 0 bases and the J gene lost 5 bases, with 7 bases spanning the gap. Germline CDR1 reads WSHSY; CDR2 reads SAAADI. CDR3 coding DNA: TGCGCCAGCAGTGAGTCGGCCGGAACTGAAGCTTTCTTT. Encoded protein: CASSESAGTEAFF.

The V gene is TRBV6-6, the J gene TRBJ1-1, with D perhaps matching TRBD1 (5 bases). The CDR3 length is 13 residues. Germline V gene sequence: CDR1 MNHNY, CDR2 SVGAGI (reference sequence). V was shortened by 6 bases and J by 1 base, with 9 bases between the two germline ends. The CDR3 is CASSDGQNTEAFF. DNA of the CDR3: TGTGCCAGCAGCGATGGACAGAACACTGAAGCTTTCTTT.

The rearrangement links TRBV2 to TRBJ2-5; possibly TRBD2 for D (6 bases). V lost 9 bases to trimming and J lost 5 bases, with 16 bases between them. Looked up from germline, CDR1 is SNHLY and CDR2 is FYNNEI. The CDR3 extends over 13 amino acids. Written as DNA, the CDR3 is TGTGCCAGGGGGACTGGGGGATCGGAGACCCAGTACTTC. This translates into CARGTGGSETQYF.

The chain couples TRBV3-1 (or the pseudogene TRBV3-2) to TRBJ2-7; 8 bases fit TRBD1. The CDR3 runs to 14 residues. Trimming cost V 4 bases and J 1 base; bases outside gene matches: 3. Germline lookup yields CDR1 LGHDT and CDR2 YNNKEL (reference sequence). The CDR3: CASSPRDRSYEQYF. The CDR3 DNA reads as TGTGCCAGCAGCCCGCGGGACAGGTCCTACGAGCAGTACTTC.

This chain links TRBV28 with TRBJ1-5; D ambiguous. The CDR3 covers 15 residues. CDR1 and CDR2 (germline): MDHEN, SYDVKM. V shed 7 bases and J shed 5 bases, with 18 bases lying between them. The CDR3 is CASTTIAAGDQPQHF. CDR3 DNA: TGTGCCAGCACCACGATTGCGGCTGGGGATCAGCCCCAGCATTTT.

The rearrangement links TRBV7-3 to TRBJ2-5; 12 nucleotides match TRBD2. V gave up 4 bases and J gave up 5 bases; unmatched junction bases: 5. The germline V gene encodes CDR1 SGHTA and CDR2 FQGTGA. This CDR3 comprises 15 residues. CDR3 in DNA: TGTGCCAGCAGCTCTAGCGGGGGGGCCATGGAGACCCAGTACTTC. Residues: CASSSSGGAMETQYF.

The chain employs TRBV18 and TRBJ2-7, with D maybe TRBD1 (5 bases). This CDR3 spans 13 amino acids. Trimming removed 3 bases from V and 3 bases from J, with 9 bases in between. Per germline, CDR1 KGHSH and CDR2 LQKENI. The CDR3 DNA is TGTGCCAGCTCACCTTGGCAGGGCTACGAGCAGTACTTC. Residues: CASSPWQGYEQYF.

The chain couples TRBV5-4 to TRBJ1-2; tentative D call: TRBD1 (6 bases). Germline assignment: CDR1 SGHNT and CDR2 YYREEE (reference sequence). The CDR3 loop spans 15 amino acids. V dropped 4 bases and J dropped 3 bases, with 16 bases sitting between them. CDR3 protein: CASSTGGPGYYGYTF. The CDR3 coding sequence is TGTGCCAGCAGCACCGGGGGCCCTGGTTACTATGGCTACACCTTC.

The CDR3 protein is CASSQGASGYTF. DNA for the CDR3: TGTGCCAGCAGTCAGGGGGCCTCTGGCTACACCTTC. The V call is TRBV27, the J call TRBJ1-2; TRBD1 matches 8 bases. The CDR3 spans 12 residues. Germline CDR1 and CDR2: MNHEY and SMNVEV (reference sequence). J gave up 7 bases and V 5 bases, and 3 bases lay outside the gene matches.

The CDR3 sequence: CASSVGQAGGPGANVLTF. Written as DNA, the CDR3 is TGTGCCAGCAGCGTAGGCCAGGCAGGGGGCCCTGGGGCCAACGTCCTGACTTTC. The chain joins TRBV9 to TRBJ2-6; TRBD1 aligns across 8 bases. Per germline, CDR1 SGDLS and CDR2 YYNGEE. V dropped 0 bases and J dropped 2; count of bases not matched to a gene: 7. This CDR3 spans 18 amino acids.

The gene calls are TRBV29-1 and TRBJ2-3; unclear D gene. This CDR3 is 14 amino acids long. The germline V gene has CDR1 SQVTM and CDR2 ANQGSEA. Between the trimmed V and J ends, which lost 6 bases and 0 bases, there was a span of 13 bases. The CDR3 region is CSVALGTSTDTQYF. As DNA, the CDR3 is TGCAGCGTAGCCCTGGGTACTAGCACAGATACGCAGTATTTT.

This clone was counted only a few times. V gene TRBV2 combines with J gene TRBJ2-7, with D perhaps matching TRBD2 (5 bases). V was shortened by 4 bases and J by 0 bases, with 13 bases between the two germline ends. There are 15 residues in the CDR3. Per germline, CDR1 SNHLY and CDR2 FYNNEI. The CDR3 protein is CASSGQLGGSYEQYF. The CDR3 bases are TGTGCCAGCAGTGGTCAGCTCGGAGGCTCCTACGAGCAGTACTTC. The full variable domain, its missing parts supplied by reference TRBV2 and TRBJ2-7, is EPEVTQTPSHQVTQMGQEVILRCVPISNHLYFYWYRQILGQKVEFLVSFYNNEISEKSEIFDDQFSVERPDGSNFTLKIRSTKLEDSAMYFCASSGQLGGSYEQYFGPGTRLTVT.

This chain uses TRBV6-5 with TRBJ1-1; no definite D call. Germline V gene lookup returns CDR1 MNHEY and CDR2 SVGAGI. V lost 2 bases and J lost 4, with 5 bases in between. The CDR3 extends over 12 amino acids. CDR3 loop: CASSYRVTEAFF. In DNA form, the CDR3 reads TGTGCCAGCAGTTACCGGGTCACTGAAGCTTTCTTT.

DNA for the CDR3: TGTGCCAGCAGTTACGGCTCTGGAAACACCATATATTTT. It is translated as CASSYGSGNTIYF. The chain joins TRBV6-5 to TRBJ1-3, with no clear D. CDR3 length equals 13 residues. Per germline, CDR1 MNHEY and CDR2 SVGAGI. The V gene lost 2 bases and the J gene lost 0 bases, with 2 bases spanning the gap.

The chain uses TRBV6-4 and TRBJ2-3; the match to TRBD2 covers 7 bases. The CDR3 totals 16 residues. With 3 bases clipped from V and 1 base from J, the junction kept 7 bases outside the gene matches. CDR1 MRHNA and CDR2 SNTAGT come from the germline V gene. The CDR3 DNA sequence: TGTGCCAGCAGTGAAAGGACGGGGGGTGGCACAGATACGCAGTATTTT. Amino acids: CASSERTGGGTDTQYF.

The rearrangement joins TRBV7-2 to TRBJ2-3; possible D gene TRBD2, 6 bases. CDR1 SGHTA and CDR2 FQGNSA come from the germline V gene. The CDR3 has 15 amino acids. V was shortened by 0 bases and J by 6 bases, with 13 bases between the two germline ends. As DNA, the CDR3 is TGTGCCAGCAGCTTAGCCTCGTCGGGGAGGGATACGCAGTATTTT. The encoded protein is CASSLASSGRDTQYF.